The TCR beta chain described here comes from a study of vaccination effects on CD4 cells after COVID-19. ViraFEST expansion of antigen-specific CD4+ T cells with viral peptide pools preceded sequencing. Following a roughly 10-day culture, CD4+ T cells were purified. Of the BNT162b2 and mRNA-1273 vaccines, participants received two doses of one or the other. Among the vaccine recipients, none had a prior SARS-CoV-2 infection, and nucleocapsid antibodies were negative. TCRdb's copy holds only in-frame clones and misses some; the assay was immunoSEQ multiplex PCR. The table lists more than 11,000 clones, over 60% of them singletons. Comments on this clone: Its antigen is as yet unknown.

The TCR comes from a human donor who received a COVID-19 vaccine. The material was CD4+ T cells from PBMCs cultured with SARS-CoV-2 spike peptides, obtained after COVID-19 vaccination.

CDR3 in amino acids: CASSPYTGTGISGNTIYF. The CDR3 bases are TGTGCCAGCTCACCATATACCGGGACAGGAATCTCTGGAAACACCATATATTTT. The chain links TRBV18 to TRBJ1-3; 8 bases are shared with TRBD1. V shed 2 bases and J 0 bases; nucleotides not matched to a gene: 9. The CDR3 sequence is 18 residues long. Germline V gene sequence: CDR1 KGHSH, CDR2 LQKENI.